The clone carrying this TCR beta chain came up once. Per the study methods: Estimated nucleated cell counts came from reference gene primer amplification. Profiling relied on immunoSEQ multiplex PCR, and the TCRdb table lists in-frame clones only, not all of them. V, J and clone size derive from that table, while D and trimming were established from the DNA sequence. The sample lists tens of thousands of clones; more than 60% were seen once. This entry comes from a study of blood T cell repertoires in COVID-19. Across the whole study: Material from acute and convalescent COVID-19 was sourced from the United States, Italy and Spain.

CDR3 size: 13 residues. CDR1 is MNHEY, CDR2 SVGEGT, per germline. V was trimmed by 6 bases and J by 7 bases, leaving 15 bases between them. The sequenced sample was peripheral blood. The TCR was taken from a human donor in a cohort sampled during active COVID-19. This rearrangement joins TRBV6-2 or TRBV6-3 to TRBJ1-2, with a tentative D call TRBD1 (5 bases). This CDR3 is CASSLGGAFGYTF. CDR3 sequence (DNA): TGTGCCAGCAGCCTCGGAGGGGCGTTTGGCTACACCTTC.